What follows is one T cell receptor (beta chain) and its context. The antigen it recognizes is unknown. Base qualities were left out, and no much larger clone turns up one base away. The treatment or condition label of this sample denotes: live attenuated yellow fever vaccine strain. At each blood-draw timepoint, two biological replicates of bulk PBMCs were obtained. PBMCs were isolated from peripheral blood using a standard Ficoll-Paque protocol. RNA was extracted with TriZol from bulk PBMCs, CD4 and CD8 fractions, and dextramer-positive and dextramer-negative fractions. The CDR3 covers 12 residues, taking in both the cysteine and the phenylalanine. Only CDR3 DNA is held: 36 bases, read in frame from base 1. V sheds 11 bases and J sheds 5 bases, leaving 13 bases between their ends. Via the germline V gene (reference sequence), CDR1 is SEHNR and CDR2 FQNEAQ. Synthesis of TCR cDNA relied on 5'RACE template switching, a step that introduced a universal primer site along with unique molecular identifiers. cDNA synthesis was primed from both the TCR alpha and TCR beta constant segments. Two PCR steps were used to amplify libraries, with sample barcodes and sequencing adapters being added in the second step. Libraries were sequenced on Illumina HiSeq 2500 (2x100 bp) or NovaSeq (2x150 bp). Concerning the study's data processing: MIGEC was used to demultiplex reads and collapse the reads into UMI consensus sequences, and MiXCR was used for V(D)J alignment. Using edgeR on replicate PBMC samples, clonotypes were called vaccine-responding if FDR was below 0.01 and the log2 fold change was above 5 up to day 15. CD4 or CD8 identity was assigned to each bulk clonotype according to whether the clonotype was present at higher abundance in the sequenced CD4 repertoire or the sequenced CD8 repertoire. TCRdb reprocessed the public reads (quality trimming at Q25 with fastp, clone calling with MiXCR) and kept in-frame beta chains. Entries that share a CDR3 protein sequence are merged under the most common genes and DNA. These V and J calls derive from TCRdb rather than the authors' analysis. In all, the sample holds hundreds of thousands of distinct CDR3 sequences, and 9% to 15% of those were seen once. The ten most abundant clones make up about 15% of the sample.

The record originates from a study of T cells after yellow fever vaccination (dated by TCRdb to the late 2010s). For context, the study as a whole: The SMART-Seq v4 Ultra Low Input RNA kit was used to prepare libraries from fractions with low cell numbers. Blood was collected at multiple timepoints before and after primary and secondary immunization, and bulk PBMC replicates and cell subsets were isolated. Two healthy male donors, one aged 18 to 29 and one aged 30 to 40 years, were included in the cohort. Bulk TCR alpha and beta repertoires were sequenced longitudinally to track T-cell clones before and after primary and booster YFV17D yellow fever vaccination. What the research found in general, with its limitations: A small share of clonotypes occurred in both CD4 and CD8 compartments, likely arising from convergent recombination. FACS-sorted repertoires could contain abundant contaminating clonotypes from the bulk population, so computational filtering was required. Compared with the primary T-cell response, the secondary T-cell response was weaker but faster, peaking on day 5 rather than day 15. The study included only two donors, which limits how far the findings can be generalized. After the booster, most clones that had expanded after primary vaccination were detected again (over 95% of CD4 and more than 85% of CD8), suggesting broad maintenance of memory.

Sequencing was performed on PBMCs, taken on the day of the yellow fever booster vaccination. This TCR came from a man in his thirties or forties who received the YFV17D yellow fever vaccine. In this chain, TRBV7-9 is recombined with TRBJ1-5; TRBD1 is a weak D gene call, 5 bases matching. The CDR3 corresponds to CAAGIGDQPQHF. The DNA sequence reads TGTGCCGCAGGGATCGGCGATCAGCCCCAGCATTTT.